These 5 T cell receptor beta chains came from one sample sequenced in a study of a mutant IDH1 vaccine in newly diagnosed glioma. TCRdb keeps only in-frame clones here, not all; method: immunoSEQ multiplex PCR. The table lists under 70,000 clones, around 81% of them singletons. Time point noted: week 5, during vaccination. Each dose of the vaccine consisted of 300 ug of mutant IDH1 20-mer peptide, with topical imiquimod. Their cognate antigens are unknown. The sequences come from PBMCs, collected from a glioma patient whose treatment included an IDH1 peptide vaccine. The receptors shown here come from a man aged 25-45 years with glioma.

The CDR3 DNA reads as TGTGCCAGCAGCGTGGGGGACAGGGAAAGGTCACCCCTCCACTTT. Its translation is CASSVGDRERSPLHF. The chain employs TRBV7-9 and TRBJ1-6; 9 nucleotides agree with TRBD1. CDR3 length: 15 amino acids. Trimming at V came to 5 bases and at J to 10 bases, leaving 9 bases not matched to a gene. The germline V gene has CDR1 SEHNR and CDR2 FQNEAQ (reference sequence).

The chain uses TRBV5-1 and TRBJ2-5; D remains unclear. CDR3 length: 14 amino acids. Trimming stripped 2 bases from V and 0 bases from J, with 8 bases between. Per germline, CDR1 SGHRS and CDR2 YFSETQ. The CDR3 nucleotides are TGCGCCAGCAGCTTTCAGCCGGACCAAGAGACCCAGTACTTC. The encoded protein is CASSFQPDQETQYF. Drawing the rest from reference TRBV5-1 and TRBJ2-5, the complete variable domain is KAGVTQTPRYLIKTRGQQVTLSCSPISGHRSVSWYQQTPGQGLQFLFEYFSETQRNKGNFPGRFSGRQFSNSRSEMNVSTLELGDSALYLCASSFQPDQETQYFGPGTRLLVL.

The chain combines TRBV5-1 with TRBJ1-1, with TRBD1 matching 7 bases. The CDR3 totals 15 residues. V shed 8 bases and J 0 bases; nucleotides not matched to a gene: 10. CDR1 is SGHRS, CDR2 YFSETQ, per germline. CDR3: CASNKEGQMNTEAFF. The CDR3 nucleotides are TGCGCCAGTAACAAGGAGGGACAGATGAACACTGAAGCTTTCTTT.

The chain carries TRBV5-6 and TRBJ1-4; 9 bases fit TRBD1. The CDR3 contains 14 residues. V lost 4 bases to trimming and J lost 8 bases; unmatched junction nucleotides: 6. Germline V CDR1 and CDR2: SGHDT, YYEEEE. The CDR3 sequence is CASSGTGRREKLFF. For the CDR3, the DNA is TGTGCCAGCAGCGGGACAGGGAGGCGAGAAAAACTGTTTTTT.

DNA for the CDR3: TGCGCCAGCAGCCAAGGGGACAGCTCCTACGAGCAGTACTTC. It translates to CASSQGDSSYEQYF. The genes are TRBV4-1 and TRBJ2-7, with 7 bases fitting TRBD1. From germline, CDR1 is MGHRA and CDR2 YSYEKL. V gave up 1 base and J gave up 0 bases; unmatched junction bases: 0. The CDR3 is 14 residues long.